This T cell receptor (beta chain) was sequenced for a study of T cell responses to AZD1222 COVID-19 vaccine. Study-wide results and limits: The donor group comprised mostly white British people and more females; the analysis possibly underestimated clonal diversity.

Trimming removed 3 bases at V and 3 bases at J, with 12 bases between. The germline V gene has CDR1 LNHNV and CDR2 YYDKDF (reference sequence). CDR3 length equals 14 residues. Repertoires were generated with immunoSEQ multiplex PCR, while TCRdb's copy carries only in-frame clones and drops some. The sample has about 140,000 clones, roughly 90% seen once. Concerning this clone itself: Its antigen is as yet unknown.

V is TRBV15 and J is TRBJ2-7; D is unclear. Sequenced here: peripheral blood, sampled on day 0 of AZD1222 vaccination. The clonotype was recovered from an adult in good health. CDR3 protein: CATSRDRTGYEQYF. The CDR3 DNA reads as TGTGCCACCAGCAGGGATCGGACGGGCTACGAGCAGTACTTC. Full variable domain (rest looked up from reference TRBV15 and TRBJ2-7): DAMVIQNPRYQVTQFGKPVTLSCSQTLNHNVMYWYQQKSSQAPKLLFHYYDKDFNNEADTPDNFQSRRPNTSFCFLDIRSPGLGDTAMYLCATSRDRTGYEQYFGPGTRLTVT.